Detailed here is one TCR beta chain. This entry is derived from a study of blood T cell repertoires in COVID-19. Original methodology: Amplifying reference gene primers gave estimates of nucleated cell counts. This table comes from immunoSEQ multiplex PCR, and its TCRdb copy is limited to in-frame clones, with some not included. V and J calls and clone size are those listed in that table; D and trimming were worked out from the DNA. This table has some 140,000 clones, 65% to 85% appearing once. The sequencing sample was made of peripheral blood. The TCR originated in a woman over 75 with acute or convalescent COVID-19.

The CDR3 DNA sequence: TGTGCCAGCAGTCTCCCCCAGGGCAGGCTCTCTGGAAACACCATATATTTT. It yields the protein CASSLPQGRLSGNTIYF. The chain recombines TRBV21-1 with TRBJ1-3; the D call TRBD1 from the table was never checked on the DNA. TRBV21-1 is recorded as a pseudogene. This CDR3 has 17 residues.